The clone carrying this T cell receptor (beta chain) was detected only once. PBMCs, the starting material, were the source of sorted CD4+ and CD8+ T cells. The data derive from a study of CD8+ T cells in alopecia areata. In the study overall: The duration of tofacitinib was 6 to 18 months, with 6 months off drug afterward.

V lost 9 bases to trimming and J lost 4 bases, with 12 bases between them. Germline values: CDR1 SEHNR, CDR2 FQNEAQ (reference sequence). This CDR3 is built from 12 residues. RNA, once extracted, was reverse transcribed into cDNA for use as the sequencing template. The table came from immunoSEQ multiplex PCR; TCRdb's copy has only in-frame clones and leaves some out. The sample shows 140,000 to 150,000 clones, roughly half of them seen only once. Source: CD4+ T cells sorted from blood, taken at week 0. The chain employs TRBV7-9 and TRBJ1-2, with D tentatively TRBD1 (6 bases). The receptor comes from a human donor with alopecia areata. CDR3 residues: CARGQPGYGYTF. CDR3 DNA sequence: TGTGCCAGAGGACAGCCGGGCTATGGCTACACCTTC.